What follows are 18 T cell receptor beta chains derived from one specimen sequenced in a study of cytomegalovirus exposure and HLA in healthy donors. The assay was immunoSEQ multiplex PCR, and TCRdb's table has in-frame clones only and misses some. This sample has about 160,000 clones; around 96% occur once, and the top ten carry 0.8% to 1%. Sequencing was done on a sample of PBMCs. These receptors were collected from a woman aged 18-29 years in good health and CMV-seronegative.

The V gene is TRBV4-2, the J gene TRBJ2-2; D gene unclear. CDR1 LGHNA and CDR2 YNFKEQ come from the germline V gene. The germline V and J ends were trimmed by 0 bases and 3 bases, with 5 bases remaining between them. The CDR3 has 14 amino acids. This CDR3 is CASSQDVDTGELFF. CDR3 sequence (DNA): TGTGCCAGCAGCCAAGACGTTGACACCGGGGAGCTGTTTTTT.

The chain carries TRBV5-1 and TRBJ1-1, with D tentatively TRBD1 (5 bases). Trimming took 4 bases from V and 5 from J, leaving 21 bases between them. From germline, CDR1 is SGHRS and CDR2 YFSETQ. The CDR3 has 16 residues. The CDR3 reads CASSRTTSQGKTEAFF. The CDR3 bases are TGCGCCAGCAGCAGGACAACCAGCCAGGGTAAGACTGAAGCTTTCTTT.

The gene calls are TRBV2 and TRBJ1-6; tentatively, D is TRBD1 (6 bases). The CDR3 spans 14 residues. V lost 7 bases and J 9 bases, leaving 16 bases between the germline ends. Germline CDR1 reads SNHLY; CDR2 reads FYNNEI. CDR3 sequence (DNA): TGTGCCAGCACCGTTACAGGGATTAGTTCACCCCTCCACTTT. Its translation: CASTVTGISSPLHF.

This chain connects TRBV5-5 to TRBJ2-7; 10 bases map to TRBD1. The CDR3 extends over 15 amino acids. The V gene's germline CDR1 is SGHKS and CDR2 YYEKEE (reference sequence). V was pared by 0 bases and J by 4 bases, with 4 bases of the junction left unmatched. In DNA form, the CDR3 reads TGTGCCAGCAGCTTGGAGGACAGGGGGGGGTACGAGCAGTACTTC. Amino acid sequence: CASSLEDRGGYEQYF.

The V and J genes are TRBV6-1 and TRBJ1-6; D is perhaps TRBD1 (5 bases). Germline CDR1 MNHNS, CDR2 SASEGT. This CDR3 is 17 amino acids long. V lost 4 bases and J 1 base, leaving 14 bases between the germline ends. DNA for the CDR3: TGTGCCAGCAGTGCAGGGATCTTGGGGTCCTATAATTCACCCCTCCACTTT. As protein: CASSAGILGSYNSPLHF.

The genes are TRBV5-1 and TRBJ2-3, with 9 bases matching TRBD2. This CDR3 has 14 residues. The V gene's germline CDR1 is SGHRS and CDR2 YFSETQ. V was pared by 6 bases and J by 4 bases, with 6 bases of the junction left unmatched. CDR3: CASKSGGRADTQYF. DNA of the CDR3: TGCGCCAGCAAGAGCGGGGGGCGGGCAGATACGCAGTATTTT. The whole variable domain, filled in from reference TRBV5-1 and TRBJ2-3, reads KAGVTQTPRYLIKTRGQQVTLSCSPISGHRSVSWYQQTPGQGLQFLFEYFSETQRNKGNFPGRFSGRQFSNSRSEMNVSTLELGDSALYLCASKSGGRADTQYFGPGTRLTVL.

CDR3 sequence reads: CASSPAGTGSYEQYF. CDR3 nucleotides: TGCGCCAGCAGCCCCGCCGGGACAGGGTCCTACGAGCAGTACTTC. The genes are TRBV5-1 and TRBJ2-7, with 9 bases identical to TRBD1. J lost 1 base, V lost 4 bases, and 6 bases had no gene match. CDR1 is SGHRS, CDR2 YFSETQ, per germline. This CDR3 is 15 amino acids long.

This clone was detected only once. The chain uses TRBV13 and TRBJ2-7; 7 bases match TRBD1. V lost 8 bases, J lost 0 bases, and 7 bases stayed unmatched. Germline CDR1 is PRHDT and CDR2 is FYEKMQ (reference sequence). The CDR3 spans 14 residues. CDR3 DNA: TGTGCCAGCGGACAGGCCTCAAGCTCCTACGAGCAGTACTTC. Encoded protein: CASGQASSSYEQYF.

This sequence joins TRBV7-2 and TRBJ1-1; TRBD1 matches at 7 bases. V was clipped by 5 bases and J by 1 base; unmatched bases: 7. The CDR3 sequence is 15 residues long. In germline, CDR1 is SGHTA, CDR2 FQGNSA. The CDR3 region has the DNA TGTGCCAGCAGCCTGCTCGGGACAGAGAACACTGAAGCTTTCTTT. This sequence encodes CASSLLGTENTEAFF.

The rearrangement links TRBV14 to TRBJ2-5, with D tentatively TRBD1 (5 bases). CDR1 is SGHDN, CDR2 FVKESK, per germline. Trimming removed 9 bases from V and 3 bases from J, with 17 bases in between. The CDR3 spans 14 residues. The CDR3, as DNA: TGTGCCAGTGGGATGGGGCTACGGGAAGAGACCCAGTACTTC. Its translation is CASGMGLREETQYF.

The chain combines TRBV23-1 with TRBJ1-1, with D tentatively TRBD1 (5 bases). TRBV23-1 is assigned to the ORF class and has an uncertain function. V shed 10 bases and J shed 1 base, with 19 bases lying between them. CDR3 length: 15 amino acids. The CDR3 bases are TGCGCCATTACCGGGGGGGTTCCAACGAACACTGAAGCTTTCTTT. Translation gives CAITGGVPTNTEAFF.

The chain is built from TRBV7-2 and TRBJ2-2, with D tentatively TRBD2 (5 bases). CDR1 and CDR2 from the germline V gene are SGHTA and FQGNSA. The V gene lost 6 bases and the J gene lost 7 bases, with 12 bases spanning the gap. CDR3 length equals 13 residues. CDR3 nucleotide sequence: TGTGCCAGCAGTGAGGCCGACTACGGGGAGCTGTTTTTT. Its protein product is CASSEADYGELFF.

This sequence joins TRBV11-1 and TRBJ2-7; 12 bases fit TRBD2. The CDR3 length is 15 residues. V shed 4 bases and J 8 bases; nucleotides not matched to a gene: 9. CDR1 is SGHAT, CDR2 FQDESV, per germline (reference sequence). The CDR3 reads CASSSPTSGGNQQYF. The CDR3 coding sequence is TGTGCCAGCAGCTCGCCGACTAGCGGGGGTAACCAGCAGTACTTC. The full variable domain, with the rest looked up from reference TRBV11-1 and TRBJ2-7, is EAEVAQSPRYKITEKSQAVAFWCDPISGHATLYWYRQILGQGPELLVQFQDESVVDDSQLPKDRFSAERLKGVDSTLKIQPAELGDSAMYLCASSSPTSGGNQQYFGPGTRLTVT.

The chain employs TRBV25-1 and TRBJ1-4, with TRBD1 matching over 10 bases. V shed 1 base, J shed 8 bases, and the junction held 7 bases outside the gene matches. The CDR3 contains 16 residues. CDR1 is MGHDK and CDR2 is SYGVNS in the germline V gene. The CDR3 region is CASSESDRGPREKLFF. In nucleotides, the CDR3 is TGTGCCAGCAGTGAATCAGACAGGGGGCCAAGGGAAAAACTGTTTTTT.

The V and J genes are TRBV27 and TRBJ2-7; D is ambiguous. The germline CDR1 and CDR2 sequences are MNHEY and SMNVEV (reference sequence). V was pared by 5 bases and J by 2 bases, with 13 bases between. The length of the CDR3 is 14 residues. The CDR3 loop reads CASSPTPGPYEQYF. CDR3 in DNA: TGTGCCAGCAGTCCGACACCCGGTCCCTACGAGCAGTACTTC.

This chain links TRBV18 with TRBJ2-2, with D possibly being TRBD2 (6 bases). The CDR3 is 16 residues long. From germline, CDR1 is KGHSH and CDR2 LQKENI. Trimming removed 2 bases at V and 0 bases at J, with 10 bases between. This CDR3 reads CASSPVRGSNTGELFF. DNA for the CDR3: TGTGCCAGCTCACCAGTGCGGGGTTCGAACACCGGGGAGCTGTTTTTT.

This rearrangement joins TRBV4-2 to TRBJ2-7, with 8 nucleotides matching TRBD2. The germline gives CDR1 LGHNA, CDR2 YNFKEQ. The CDR3 spans 15 residues. The ends lost 1 base at V and 4 bases at J; junction bases unmatched: 6. The chain's CDR3 is CASSQVAGTLYEQYF. Written as DNA, the CDR3 is TGTGCCAGCAGCCAAGTAGCGGGGACTTTATACGAGCAGTACTTC.

V and J are TRBV5-1 and TRBJ1-4, with D possibly TRBD1 on 6 matching bases. CDR1 and CDR2 (germline): SGHRS, YFSETQ. This CDR3 has 14 amino acids. The V and J ends lost 0 bases and 7 bases respectively, with 10 bases between them. The CDR3: CASSLGGGREKLFF. CDR3 bases: TGCGCCAGCAGCTTGGGGGGGGGCCGTGAAAAACTGTTTTTT.